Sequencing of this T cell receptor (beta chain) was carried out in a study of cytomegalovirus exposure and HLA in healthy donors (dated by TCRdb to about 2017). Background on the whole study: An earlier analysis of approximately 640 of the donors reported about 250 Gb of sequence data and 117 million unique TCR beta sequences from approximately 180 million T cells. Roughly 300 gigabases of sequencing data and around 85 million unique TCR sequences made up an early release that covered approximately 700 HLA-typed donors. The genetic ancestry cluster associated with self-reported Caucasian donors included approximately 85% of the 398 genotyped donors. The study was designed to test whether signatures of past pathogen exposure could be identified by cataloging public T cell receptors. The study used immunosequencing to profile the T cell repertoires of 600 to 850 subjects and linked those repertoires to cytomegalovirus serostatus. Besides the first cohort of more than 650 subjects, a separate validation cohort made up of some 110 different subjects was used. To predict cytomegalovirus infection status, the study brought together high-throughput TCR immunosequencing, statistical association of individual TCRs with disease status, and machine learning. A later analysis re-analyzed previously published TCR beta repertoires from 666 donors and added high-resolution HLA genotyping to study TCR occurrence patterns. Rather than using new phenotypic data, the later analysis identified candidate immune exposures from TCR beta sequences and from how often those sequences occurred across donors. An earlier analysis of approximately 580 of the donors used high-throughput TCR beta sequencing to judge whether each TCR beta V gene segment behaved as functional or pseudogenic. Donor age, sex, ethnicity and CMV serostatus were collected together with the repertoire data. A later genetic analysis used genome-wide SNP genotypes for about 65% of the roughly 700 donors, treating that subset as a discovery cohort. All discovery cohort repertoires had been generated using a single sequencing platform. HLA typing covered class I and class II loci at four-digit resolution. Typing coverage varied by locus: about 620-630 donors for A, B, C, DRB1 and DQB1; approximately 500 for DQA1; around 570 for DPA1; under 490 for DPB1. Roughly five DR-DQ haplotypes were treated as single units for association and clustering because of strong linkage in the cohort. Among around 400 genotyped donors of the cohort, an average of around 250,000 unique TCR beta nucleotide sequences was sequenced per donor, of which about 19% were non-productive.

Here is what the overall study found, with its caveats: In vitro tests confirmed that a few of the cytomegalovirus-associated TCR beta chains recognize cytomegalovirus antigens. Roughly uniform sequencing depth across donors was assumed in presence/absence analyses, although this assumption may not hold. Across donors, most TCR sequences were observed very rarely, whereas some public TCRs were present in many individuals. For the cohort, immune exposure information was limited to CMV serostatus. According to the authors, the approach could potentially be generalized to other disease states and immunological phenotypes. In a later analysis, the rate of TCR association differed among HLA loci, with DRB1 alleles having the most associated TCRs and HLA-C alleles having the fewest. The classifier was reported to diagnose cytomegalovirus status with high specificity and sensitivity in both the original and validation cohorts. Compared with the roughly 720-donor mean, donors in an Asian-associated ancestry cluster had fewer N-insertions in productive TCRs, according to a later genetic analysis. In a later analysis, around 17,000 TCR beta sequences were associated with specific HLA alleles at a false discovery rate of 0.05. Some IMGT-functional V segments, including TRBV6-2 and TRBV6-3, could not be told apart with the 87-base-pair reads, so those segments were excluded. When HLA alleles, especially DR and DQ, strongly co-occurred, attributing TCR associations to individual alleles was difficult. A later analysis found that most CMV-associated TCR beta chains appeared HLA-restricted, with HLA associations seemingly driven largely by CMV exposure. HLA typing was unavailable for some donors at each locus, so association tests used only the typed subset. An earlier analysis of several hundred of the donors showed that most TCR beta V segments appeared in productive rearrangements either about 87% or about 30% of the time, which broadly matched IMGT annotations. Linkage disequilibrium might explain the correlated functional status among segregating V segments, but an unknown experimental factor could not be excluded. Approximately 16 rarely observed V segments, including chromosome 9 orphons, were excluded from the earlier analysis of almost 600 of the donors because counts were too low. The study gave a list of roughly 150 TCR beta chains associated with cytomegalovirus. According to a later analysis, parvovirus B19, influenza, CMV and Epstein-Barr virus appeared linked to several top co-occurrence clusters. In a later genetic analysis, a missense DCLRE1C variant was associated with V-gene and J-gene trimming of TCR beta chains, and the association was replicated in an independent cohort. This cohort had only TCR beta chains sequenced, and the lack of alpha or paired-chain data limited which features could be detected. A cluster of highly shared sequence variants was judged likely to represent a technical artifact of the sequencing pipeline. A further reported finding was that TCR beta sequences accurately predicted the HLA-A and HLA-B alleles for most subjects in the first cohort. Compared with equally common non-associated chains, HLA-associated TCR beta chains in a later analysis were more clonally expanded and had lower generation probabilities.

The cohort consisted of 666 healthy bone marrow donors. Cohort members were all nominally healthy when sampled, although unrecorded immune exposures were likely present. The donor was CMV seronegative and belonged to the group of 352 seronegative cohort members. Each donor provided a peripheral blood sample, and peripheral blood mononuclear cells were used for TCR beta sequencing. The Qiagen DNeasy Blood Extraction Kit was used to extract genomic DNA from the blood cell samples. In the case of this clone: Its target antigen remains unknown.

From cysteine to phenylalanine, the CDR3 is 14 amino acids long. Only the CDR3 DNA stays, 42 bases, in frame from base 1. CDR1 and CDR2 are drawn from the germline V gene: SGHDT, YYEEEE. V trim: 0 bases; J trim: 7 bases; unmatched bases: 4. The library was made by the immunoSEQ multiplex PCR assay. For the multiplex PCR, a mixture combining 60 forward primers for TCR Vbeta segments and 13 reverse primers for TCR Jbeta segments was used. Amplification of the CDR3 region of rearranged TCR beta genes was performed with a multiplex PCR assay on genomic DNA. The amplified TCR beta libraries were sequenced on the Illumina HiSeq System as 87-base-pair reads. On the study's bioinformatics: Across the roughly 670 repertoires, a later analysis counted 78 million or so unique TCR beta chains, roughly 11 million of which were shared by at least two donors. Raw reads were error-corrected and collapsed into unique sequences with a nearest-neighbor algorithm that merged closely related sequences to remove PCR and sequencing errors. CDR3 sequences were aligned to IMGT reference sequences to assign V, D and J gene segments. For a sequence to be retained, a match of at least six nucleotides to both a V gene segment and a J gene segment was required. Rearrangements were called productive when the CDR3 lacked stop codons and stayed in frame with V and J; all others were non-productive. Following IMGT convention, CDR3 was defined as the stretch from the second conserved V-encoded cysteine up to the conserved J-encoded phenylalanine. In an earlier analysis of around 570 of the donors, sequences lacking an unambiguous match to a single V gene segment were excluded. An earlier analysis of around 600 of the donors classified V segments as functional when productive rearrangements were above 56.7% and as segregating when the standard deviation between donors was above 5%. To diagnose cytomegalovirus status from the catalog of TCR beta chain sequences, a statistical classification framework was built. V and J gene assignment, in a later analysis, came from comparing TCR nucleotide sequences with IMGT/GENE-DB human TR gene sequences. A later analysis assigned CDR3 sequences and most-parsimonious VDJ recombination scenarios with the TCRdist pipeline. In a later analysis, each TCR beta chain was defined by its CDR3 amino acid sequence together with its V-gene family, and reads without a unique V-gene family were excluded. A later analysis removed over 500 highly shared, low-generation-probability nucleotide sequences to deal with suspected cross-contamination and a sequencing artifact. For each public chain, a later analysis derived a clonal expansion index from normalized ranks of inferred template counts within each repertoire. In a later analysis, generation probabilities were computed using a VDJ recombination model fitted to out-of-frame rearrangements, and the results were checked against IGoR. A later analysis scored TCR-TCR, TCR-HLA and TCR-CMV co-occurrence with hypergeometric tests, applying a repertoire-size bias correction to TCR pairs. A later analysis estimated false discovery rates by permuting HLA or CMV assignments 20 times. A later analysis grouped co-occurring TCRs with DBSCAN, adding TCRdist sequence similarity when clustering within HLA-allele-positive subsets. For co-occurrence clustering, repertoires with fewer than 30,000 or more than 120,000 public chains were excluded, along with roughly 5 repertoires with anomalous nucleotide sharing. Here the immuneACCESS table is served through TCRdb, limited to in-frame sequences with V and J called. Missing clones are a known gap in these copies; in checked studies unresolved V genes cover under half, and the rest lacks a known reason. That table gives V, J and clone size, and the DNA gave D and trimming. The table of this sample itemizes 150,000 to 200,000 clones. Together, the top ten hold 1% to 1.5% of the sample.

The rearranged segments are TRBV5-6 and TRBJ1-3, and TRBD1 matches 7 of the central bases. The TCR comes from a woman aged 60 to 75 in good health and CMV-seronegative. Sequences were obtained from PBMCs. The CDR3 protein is CASSLGQGWNTIYF. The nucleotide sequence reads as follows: TGTGCCAGCAGCTTGGGACAGGGCTGGAACACCATATATTTT.